This entry is about one TCR beta chain. The data are from a study of Ad26.COV2.S vaccination and SARS-CoV-2 variants. Study as a whole: Ad26.COV2.S was injected intramuscularly once or twice, 56 days apart.

CDR3 length: 14 residues. The V gene end was trimmed by 4 bases and the J gene end by 6 bases; junction bases not matched to a gene: 6. CDR1 and CDR2 from the germline V gene are SGHDT and YYEEEE. Data came from immunoSEQ multiplex PCR; TCRdb stores just in-frame clones and leaves some out. The sample yields around 450,000 clones, 80% to 95% seen once. Documented treatment: 15 to 20 received Ad26.COV2.S at low or high dose, single or two shots; about 5 received placebo; per-sample allocation not given. Collection of samples fell on day 63 after the first vaccine or placebo injection. Recruitment in Boston yielded a donor of adult age, 18-55 years.

The input for sequencing was peripheral blood, taken in a trial of Ad26.COV2.S vaccine versus placebo. This sequence joins TRBV5-6 and TRBJ2-2; TRBD1 agrees at 7 bases. The origin of this receptor is a person between 18 and 65 years old who received the Ad26.COV2.S COVID-19 vaccine or a placebo. The CDR3 region has the DNA TGTGCCAGCAGCATGGACCAGGGGGCCGGGGAGCTGTTTTTT. Its protein product is CASSMDQGAGELFF.